These T cell receptor beta chains were read from a single sample in a study of memory CD4+ T cells and cytomegalovirus serostatus. The table came from immunoSEQ multiplex PCR; TCRdb's copy has only in-frame clones and leaves some out. Counted here are over 40,000 clones, roughly 80% occurring once; the ten biggest clones make up 0.79%. Sequencing was carried out using memory CD4+ T cells from blood. The receptor set was obtained from an adult in good health and CMV-seronegative. Both conserved end residues are part of each CDR3. Fields, in order: D gene, V gene, CDR3 protein. D genes are given only for firm matches.

NA,TRBV6-1,CASSEWGKETQYF
NA,TRBV7-2,CASSPHGPEAFF
NA,TRBV7-2,CASSTDGVAEAFF
TRBD1,TRBV6-5,CASRGQGAYGYTF
TRBD1,TRBV5-6,CASRETGTGIHGYTF
NA,TRBV11-2,CASSQTLGTGELFF
NA,TRBV27,CASSLFPQQGYGYTF
NA,TRBV5-5,CASSGGDNQPQHF
NA,TRBV6-5,CASSYGLNSYNEQFF
NA,TRBV5-6,CASSGLGEKLFF
NA,TRBV6-6,CASRYGEATGELFF
NA,TRBV19,CASSPQGGYDEKLFF
NA,TRBV5-6,CASSLSGETQYF
NA,TRBV10-2,CASSEFGGHSNQPQHF
TRBD2,TRBV7-9,CASSPKRGGGDNEQFF
NA,TRBV7-9,CASSRTGGGYNSPLHF
TRBD1,TRBV19,CASSTQGAVYQFF
NA,TRBV18,CASSPSSGNQPQHF
NA,TRBV28,CASSVFSPWSRETQYF
NA,TRBV27,CASSFTYTDTQYF
TRBD1,TRBV15,CATSRGTGQETQYF
NA,TRBV19,CASSIMRGTEAFF
NA,TRBV5-1,CASSSGGGPDTQYF
NA,TRBV15,CATSTHGDTQYF
TRBD1,TRBV5-5,CASSLWGTGDTGELFF
TRBD1,TRBV18,CASSPRTGNNEKLFF
NA,TRBV9,CASTKGGDNEKLFF
TRBD2,TRBV6-5,CASAAGGFTDTQYF
TRBD2,TRBV27,CASSPYTTGTIYNEQFF
TRBD1,TRBV5-4,CASSLEGPQGRGRNEQFF
NA,TRBV6-1,CASRRTATNYGYTF
NA,TRBV30,CAWRGGDGSVNEKLFF
NA,TRBV6-1,CASSIERPGELFF
TRBD1,TRBV10-3,CAIRNGGQAYGYTF
NA,TRBV5-4,CASSLTGKRLFF
NA,TRBV6-5,CASRPGLMEKLFF
TRBD1,TRBV18,CASATGSQETQYF
NA,TRBV2,CASSEWVRGGEQFF
TRBD2,TRBV25-1,CASSATGLAGYELFF
TRBD2,TRBV6-4,CASSLAGGTDTQYF
NA,TRBV18,CASSMRQDFSGNTIYF